This T cell receptor (beta chain) was sequenced in a study of a mutant IDH1 vaccine in newly diagnosed glioma. Study context: The first vaccination came 4-6 weeks after radiotherapy alone, or with temozolomide cycles. Patients had received radiotherapy, temozolomide, or both previously, most receiving both.

Assay used: immunoSEQ multiplex PCR; TCRdb lists only in-frame clones, some missing. The table lists 35,000 to 45,000 clones, about 89% of them singletons. The V gene end was trimmed by 2 bases and the J gene end by 6 bases; junction bases not matched to a gene: 12. CDR1 MNHEY and CDR2 SMNVEV come from the germline V gene (reference sequence). The CDR3 runs to 16 residues. Concerning this clone itself: The target antigen is unknown.

The time point was: week 5, during vaccination. All doses held 300 ug of mutant IDH1 20-mer peptide, with topical imiquimod. Donors had new WHO grade 3 or 4 IDH1-mutant, ATRX-lost astrocytomas. The specimen comprised PBMCs, sampled from a glioma patient whose treatment included an IDH1 peptide vaccine. The source is a man aged 45-65 years with glioma. The V call is TRBV27, the J call TRBJ2-7, with 8 bases aligning to TRBD2. As DNA, the CDR3 is TGTGCCAGCAGTTTAAAACCGGGACTAGGAAGCGGCGAGCAGTACTTC. Translation: CASSLKPGLGSGEQYF.